Listed below are T cell receptor beta chains from one sample, sequenced in a study of blood T cell repertoires in COVID-19. Generated by immunoSEQ multiplex PCR, the TCRdb table keeps only in-frame clones and is missing some. The sample gives around 120,000 clones, around 81% of which show up once; 8% to 10% is in the top ten. Sample: peripheral blood. These receptors were taken from a man aged 35-49 years with active or convalescent COVID-19. The CDR3 runs from the conserved cysteine through the conserved F or W. The D gene is left open where the match is weak. A clone size is listed for some rows: how often the clone was seen (once, few, many), or a class if it is expanded.

D gene: -; J gene: TRBJ1-4; clone size: -; V gene: TRBV9; CDR3 DNA: TGTGCCAGCAGCGTTGGATACGGACTGGGGGGTGAAAAACTGTTTTTT; CDR3 protein: CASSVGYGLGGEKLFF
D gene: -; J gene: TRBJ2-7; clone size: -; V gene: TRBV7-2; CDR3 DNA: TGTGCCAGCAGCTTAGATAGAAACGAGCAGTACTTC; CDR3 protein: CASSLDRNEQYF
D gene: -; J gene: TRBJ2-1; clone size: -; V gene: TRBV11-2; CDR3 DNA: TGTGCCAGCAGCTTAGCCATTTACAATGAGCAGTTCTTC; CDR3 protein: CASSLAIYNEQFF
D gene: -; J gene: TRBJ2-7; clone size: -; V gene: TRBV12-3/TRBV12-4; CDR3 DNA: TGTGCCAGCAGTTTGATCGGCTCCTACGAGCAGTACTTC; CDR3 protein: CASSLIGSYEQYF
D gene: -; J gene: TRBJ2-2; clone size: -; V gene: TRBV4-3; CDR3 DNA: TGCGCCAGCAGCCAAGATACATATTCCGGGGAGCTGTTTTTT; CDR3 protein: CASSQDTYSGELFF
D gene: -; J gene: TRBJ2-6; clone size: -; V gene: TRBV14; CDR3 DNA: TGTGCCAGCAGTCGGAGCTCTGGGGCCAACGTCCTGACTTTC; CDR3 protein: CASSRSSGANVLTF
D gene: TRBD1; J gene: TRBJ1-1; clone size: -; V gene: TRBV5-1; CDR3 DNA: TGCGCCAGCAGCCTCGGACAGGGGTTGAACACTGAAGCTTTCTTT; CDR3 protein: CASSLGQGLNTEAFF
D gene: TRBD1; J gene: TRBJ1-2; clone size: -; V gene: TRBV6-2/TRBV6-3; CDR3 DNA: TGTGCCAGCAGTTACTCCGGGACAGGGGCCTATGGCTACACCTTC; CDR3 protein: CASSYSGTGAYGYTF
D gene: TRBD1; J gene: TRBJ2-4; clone size: -; V gene: TRBV19; CDR3 DNA: TGTGCCATTCCCCTATCAGGGACAGAAACAAACATTCAGTACTTC; CDR3 protein: CAIPLSGTETNIQYF
D gene: -; J gene: TRBJ1-5; clone size: -; V gene: TRBV7-5; CDR3 DNA: TGTGTCAGAAGCTCCACGACAGGGGGGTTGTATAGCAATCAGCCCCAGCATTTT; CDR3 protein: CVRSSTTGGLYSNQPQHF
D gene: -; J gene: TRBJ1-3; clone size: -; V gene: TRBV21-1; CDR3 DNA: TGTGCCAGCAGCAACGGGTCCTCTGGAAACACCATATATTTT; CDR3 protein: CASSNGSSGNTIYF
D gene: TRBD2; J gene: TRBJ2-1; clone size: once; V gene: TRBV9; CDR3 DNA: TGTGCCAGCAGCGTAGCTGCGGGGGACTACAATGAGCAGTTCTTC; CDR3 protein: CASSVAAGDYNEQFF
D gene: TRBD1; J gene: TRBJ2-7; clone size: -; V gene: TRBV6-5; CDR3 DNA: TGTGCCAGCAGTTCACAGACAGGGGAGACCTACGAGCAGTACTTC; CDR3 protein: CASSSQTGETYEQYF
D gene: -; J gene: TRBJ2-2; clone size: -; V gene: TRBV2; CDR3 DNA: TGTGCCAGCATGAGCCAGAAGGAGGCCGGGGAGCTGTTTTTT; CDR3 protein: CASMSQKEAGELFF
D gene: -; J gene: TRBJ1-3; clone size: once; V gene: TRBV6-5; CDR3 DNA: TGTGCCAGCGTTCGGGGAAAGAATGGAAACACCATATATTTT; CDR3 protein: CASVRGKNGNTIYF
D gene: TRBD1; J gene: TRBJ2-3; clone size: once; V gene: TRBV24-1; CDR3 DNA: TGTGCCACCAGTGATCCTGACAGGGATCCTGATACGCAGTATTTT; CDR3 protein: CATSDPDRDPDTQYF
D gene: -; J gene: TRBJ1-1; clone size: -; V gene: TRBV2; CDR3 DNA: TGTGCCGGAGATGAACAGGGAGGGGACACTGAAGCTTTCTTT; CDR3 protein: CAGDEQGGDTEAFF
D gene: TRBD1; J gene: TRBJ1-2; clone size: -; V gene: TRBV29-1; CDR3 DNA: TGCAGCGCGTCGACAGGGCATGGCTACACCTTC; CDR3 protein: CSASTGHGYTF
D gene: -; J gene: TRBJ1-1; clone size: -; V gene: TRBV9; CDR3 DNA: TGTGCCAGCAGCGCAATGAACACTGAAGCTTTCTTT; CDR3 protein: CASSAMNTEAFF
D gene: -; J gene: TRBJ1-1; clone size: -; V gene: TRBV18; CDR3 DNA: TGTGCCAGCTCACCAAACACGGAGGGCCGGTCGGCTTTCTTT; CDR3 protein: CASSPNTEGRSAFF
D gene: -; J gene: TRBJ1-2; clone size: few; V gene: TRBV10-3; CDR3 DNA: TGTGCCATCAGCGAATCGGGGGGTTTAGATGGCTACACCTTC; CDR3 protein: CAISESGGLDGYTF
D gene: -; J gene: TRBJ2-7; clone size: few; V gene: TRBV18; CDR3 DNA: TGTGCCAGCTCACTCCTCGGAGGGCGCGAGCAGTACTTC; CDR3 protein: CASSLLGGREQYF
D gene: TRBD2; J gene: TRBJ2-5; clone size: -; V gene: TRBV3-1/TRBV3-2; CDR3 DNA: TGTGCCAGCAGCCTAGCGGGGTTGGAGACCCAGTACTTC; CDR3 protein: CASSLAGLETQYF
D gene: -; J gene: TRBJ2-1; clone size: -; V gene: TRBV20-1; CDR3 DNA: TGCAGTGCTGACTGGGGCACTGAGCAGTTCTTC; CDR3 protein: CSADWGTEQFF
D gene: TRBD1; J gene: TRBJ2-5; clone size: -; V gene: TRBV5-1; CDR3 DNA: TGCGCCAGCAGTTACAGCCCGAACAGGGGCCAAGAGACCCAGTACTTC; CDR3 protein: CASSYSPNRGQETQYF
D gene: -; J gene: TRBJ2-7; clone size: -; V gene: TRBV3-1/TRBV3-2; CDR3 DNA: TGTGCCAGCAGCCCCATAACAGGGACCTACGAGCAGTACTTC; CDR3 protein: CASSPITGTYEQYF
D gene: TRBD2; J gene: TRBJ2-7; clone size: -; V gene: TRBV5-1; CDR3 DNA: TGCGCCAGCAGCGCCCCCCCCGCGGGGGGCTCTTACGAGCAGTACTTC; CDR3 protein: CASSAPPAGGSYEQYF
D gene: -; J gene: TRBJ2-2; clone size: -; V gene: TRBV3-1/TRBV3-2; CDR3 DNA: TGTGCCAGCAGCCATGGGCAGGGGTACACCGGGGAGCTGTTTTTT; CDR3 protein: CASSHGQGYTGELFF
D gene: TRBD1; J gene: TRBJ1-1; clone size: -; V gene: TRBV7-3; CDR3 DNA: TGTGCCAGCAGCTTTGGGACAGGGAACACTGAAGCTTTCTTT; CDR3 protein: CASSFGTGNTEAFF
D gene: -; J gene: TRBJ2-3; clone size: -; V gene: TRBV2; CDR3 DNA: TGTGCCAGCAGGAGGGATGGGGGCAGCACAGATACGCAGTATTTT; CDR3 protein: CASRRDGGSTDTQYF
D gene: -; J gene: TRBJ2-5; clone size: -; V gene: TRBV2; CDR3 DNA: TGTGCCAGCAGTGAGGGGGCGGAGACCCAGTACTTC; CDR3 protein: CASSEGAETQYF
D gene: -; J gene: TRBJ1-1; clone size: -; V gene: TRBV13; CDR3 DNA: TGTGCCAGCAGCTTACTCAGGGGCGACACTGAAGCTTTCTTT; CDR3 protein: CASSLLRGDTEAFF
D gene: -; J gene: TRBJ2-7; clone size: -; V gene: TRBV6-1; CDR3 DNA: TGTGCCAGCAGTGAAGGGCGGGTTAGCTCCTACGAGCAGTACTTC; CDR3 protein: CASSEGRVSSYEQYF
D gene: TRBD1; J gene: TRBJ1-1; clone size: -; V gene: TRBV19; CDR3 DNA: TGTGCCAGTAGCGGACAGGGGATGAACACTGAAGCTTTCTTT; CDR3 protein: CASSGQGMNTEAFF
D gene: TRBD2; J gene: TRBJ2-7; clone size: -; V gene: TRBV5-1; CDR3 DNA: TGCGCCAGCAGCCCCCGGCGGGGGACGATCGACGAGCAGTACTTC; CDR3 protein: CASSPRRGTIDEQYF
D gene: TRBD2; J gene: TRBJ2-3; clone size: -; V gene: TRBV19; CDR3 DNA: TGTGCCAGTAGTAAGCGACTAGCGGGGGGCAAAAACACAGATACGCAGTATTTT; CDR3 protein: CASSKRLAGGKNTDTQYF
D gene: TRBD2; J gene: TRBJ2-3; clone size: -; V gene: TRBV11-1; CDR3 DNA: TGTGCCAGCAGCGAAGCGGGACTAGCGGGGACAGATACGCAGTATTTT; CDR3 protein: CASSEAGLAGTDTQYF
D gene: TRBD1; J gene: TRBJ2-7; clone size: -; V gene: TRBV10-3; CDR3 DNA: TGTGCCAGCTCGCTTACCAGGGGGTCCACCTACGAGCAGTACTTC; CDR3 protein: CASSLTRGSTYEQYF
D gene: TRBD1; J gene: TRBJ1-4; clone size: few; V gene: TRBV7-6; CDR3 DNA: TGTGCCAGCAGCTTAGAAACAGGGGAGAAACTGTTTTTT; CDR3 protein: CASSLETGEKLFF
D gene: TRBD2; J gene: TRBJ2-2; clone size: -; V gene: TRBV24-1; CDR3 DNA: TGTGCCACCAGTGATGCGGGGGGTAGCACCGGGGAGCTGTTTTTT; CDR3 protein: CATSDAGGSTGELFF
D gene: TRBD1; J gene: TRBJ2-6; clone size: -; V gene: TRBV6-5; CDR3 DNA: TGTGCCAGCAGGACAGGGGGCACTGGGGCCAACGTCCTGACTTTC; CDR3 protein: CASRTGGTGANVLTF
D gene: -; J gene: TRBJ1-2; clone size: -; V gene: TRBV27; CDR3 DNA: TGTGCCAGCAGTCCACAGGGTATCAACTATGGCTACACCTTC; CDR3 protein: CASSPQGINYGYTF
D gene: TRBD2; J gene: TRBJ2-3; clone size: -; V gene: TRBV7-2; CDR3 DNA: TGTGCCAGCAGCACTAGCGGGGCGCACACAGATACGCAGTATTTT; CDR3 protein: CASSTSGAHTDTQYF
D gene: TRBD1; J gene: TRBJ2-3; clone size: -; V gene: TRBV19; CDR3 DNA: TGTGCCAGTAGTCCCTGGACAGGGGAGACAGATACGCAGTATTTT; CDR3 protein: CASSPWTGETDTQYF
D gene: TRBD1; J gene: TRBJ1-1; clone size: once; V gene: TRBV18; CDR3 DNA: TGTGCCAGCAGGGGGGACAGGGTCGCCACTGAAGCTTTCTTT; CDR3 protein: CASRGDRVATEAFF
D gene: -; J gene: TRBJ2-7; clone size: -; V gene: TRBV27; CDR3 DNA: TGTGCCACCGCTAGACGATGGGGGATACAGGAGGGCGGGTACGAGCAGTACTTC; CDR3 protein: CATARRWGIQEGGYEQYF
D gene: TRBD2; J gene: TRBJ2-5; clone size: many; V gene: TRBV4-3; CDR3 DNA: TGCGCCAGCAGCCAAGGACTAGCGGGGGAGACCCAGTACTTC; CDR3 protein: CASSQGLAGETQYF
D gene: -; J gene: TRBJ2-5; clone size: -; V gene: TRBV11-2; CDR3 DNA: TGTGCCAGCAGCTTAGTTGAGGAGACCCAGTACTTC; CDR3 protein: CASSLVEETQYF
D gene: -; J gene: TRBJ1-2; clone size: -; V gene: TRBV13; CDR3 DNA: TGTGCCAGCAGCTTAATCACAGCCTCTGGGGGCTACACCTTC; CDR3 protein: CASSLITASGGYTF
D gene: -; J gene: TRBJ1-4; clone size: -; V gene: TRBV27; CDR3 DNA: TGTGCCAGCAGTTTCCGGGGCGGGGGTTTCGAAAAACTGTTTTTT; CDR3 protein: CASSFRGGGFEKLFF
D gene: -; J gene: TRBJ1-1; clone size: -; V gene: TRBV28; CDR3 DNA: TGTGCCAGCAGTTTACCGGCGGGGAACACTGAAGCTTTCTTT; CDR3 protein: CASSLPAGNTEAFF
D gene: TRBD1; J gene: TRBJ1-5; clone size: -; V gene: TRBV12-5; CDR3 DNA: TGTGCTAGTGGTACAGGGGGTGGCAATCAGCCCCAGCATTTT; CDR3 protein: CASGTGGGNQPQHF
D gene: TRBD2; J gene: TRBJ2-3; clone size: -; V gene: TRBV6-5; CDR3 DNA: TGTGCCAGCAGCCTAACTAGCGTACTCACAGATACGCAGTATTTT; CDR3 protein: CASSLTSVLTDTQYF
D gene: -; J gene: TRBJ1-1; clone size: -; V gene: TRBV4-2; CDR3 DNA: TGTGCCAGCAGCCAGGGCCCGAACACTGAAGCTTTCTTT; CDR3 protein: CASSQGPNTEAFF
D gene: TRBD1; J gene: TRBJ2-7; clone size: -; V gene: TRBV10-2; CDR3 DNA: TGCGCCAGCCGCGACAGGGGCTACGAGCAGTACTTC; CDR3 protein: CASRDRGYEQYF
D gene: -; J gene: TRBJ1-1; clone size: -; V gene: TRBV20-1; CDR3 DNA: TGCAGTGCTGGCACCAACACTGAAGCTTTCTTT; CDR3 protein: CSAGTNTEAFF
D gene: -; J gene: TRBJ1-1; clone size: -; V gene: TRBV19; CDR3 DNA: TGTGCCAGTAGTATTGGCCTTTACACTGAAGCTTTCTTT; CDR3 protein: CASSIGLYTEAFF